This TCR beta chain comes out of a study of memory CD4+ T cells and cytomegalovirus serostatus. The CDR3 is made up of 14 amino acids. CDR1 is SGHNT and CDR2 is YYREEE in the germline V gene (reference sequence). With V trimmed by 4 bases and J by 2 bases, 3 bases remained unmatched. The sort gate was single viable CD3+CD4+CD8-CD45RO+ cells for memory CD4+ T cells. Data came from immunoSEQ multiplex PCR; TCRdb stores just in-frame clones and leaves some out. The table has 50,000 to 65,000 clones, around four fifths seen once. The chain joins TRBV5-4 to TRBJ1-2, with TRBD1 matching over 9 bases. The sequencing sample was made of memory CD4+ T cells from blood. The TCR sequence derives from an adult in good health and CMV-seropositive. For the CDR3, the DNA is TGTGCCAGCAGCGTGACAGGGGGAAACTATGGCTACACCTTC. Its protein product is CASSVTGGNYGYTF.